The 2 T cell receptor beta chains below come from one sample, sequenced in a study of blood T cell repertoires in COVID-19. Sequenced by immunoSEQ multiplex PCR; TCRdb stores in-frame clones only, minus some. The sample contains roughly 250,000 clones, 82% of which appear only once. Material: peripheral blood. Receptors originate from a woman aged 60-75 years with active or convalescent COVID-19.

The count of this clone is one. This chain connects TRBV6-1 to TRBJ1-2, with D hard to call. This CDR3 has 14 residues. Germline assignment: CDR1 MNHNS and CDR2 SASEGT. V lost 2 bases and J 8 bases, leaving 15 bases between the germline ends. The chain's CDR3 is CASSETVLEGGYTF. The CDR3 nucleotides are TGTGCCAGCAGTGAAACAGTGTTGGAGGGAGGCTACACCTTC.

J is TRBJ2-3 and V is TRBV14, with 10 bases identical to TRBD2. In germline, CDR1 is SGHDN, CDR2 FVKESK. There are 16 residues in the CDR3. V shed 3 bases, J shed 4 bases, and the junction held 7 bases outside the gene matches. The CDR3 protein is CASSQTAGGPADTQYF. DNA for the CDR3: TGTGCCAGCAGCCAGACAGCGGGGGGGCCGGCAGATACGCAGTATTTT.